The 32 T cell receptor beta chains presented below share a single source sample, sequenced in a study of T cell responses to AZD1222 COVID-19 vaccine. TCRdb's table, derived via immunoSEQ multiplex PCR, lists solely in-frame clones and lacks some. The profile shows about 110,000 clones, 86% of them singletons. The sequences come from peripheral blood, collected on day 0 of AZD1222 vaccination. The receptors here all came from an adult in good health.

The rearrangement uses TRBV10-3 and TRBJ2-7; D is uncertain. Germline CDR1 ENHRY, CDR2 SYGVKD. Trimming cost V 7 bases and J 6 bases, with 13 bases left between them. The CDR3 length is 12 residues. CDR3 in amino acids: CAITSGPGEQYF. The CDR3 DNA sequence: TGTGCCATCACCTCCGGGCCCGGCGAGCAGTACTTC.

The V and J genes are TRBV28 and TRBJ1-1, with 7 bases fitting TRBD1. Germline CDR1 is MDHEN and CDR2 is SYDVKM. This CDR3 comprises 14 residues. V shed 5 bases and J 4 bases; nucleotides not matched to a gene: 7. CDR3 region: CASSRPGQLTEAFF. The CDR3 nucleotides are TGTGCCAGCAGTCGGCCGGGACAGCTCACTGAAGCTTTCTTT.

CDR3: CASSRDGGFYGYTF. The CDR3 DNA is TGTGCCAGCAGCCGGGACGGGGGCTTCTATGGCTACACCTTC. The chain couples TRBV28 to TRBJ1-2, with D possibly matching TRBD1 (6 bases). Germline V CDR1 and CDR2: MDHEN, SYDVKM. The CDR3 runs to 14 residues. V was pared by 6 bases and J by 4 bases, with 15 bases between.

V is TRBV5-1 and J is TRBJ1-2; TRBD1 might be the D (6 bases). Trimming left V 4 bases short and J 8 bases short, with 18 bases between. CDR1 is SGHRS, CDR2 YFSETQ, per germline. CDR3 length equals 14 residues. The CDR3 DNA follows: TGCGCCAGCAGCCCCCAGGGGTGGGGTGAAGGCTACACCTTC. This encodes CASSPQGWGEGYTF.

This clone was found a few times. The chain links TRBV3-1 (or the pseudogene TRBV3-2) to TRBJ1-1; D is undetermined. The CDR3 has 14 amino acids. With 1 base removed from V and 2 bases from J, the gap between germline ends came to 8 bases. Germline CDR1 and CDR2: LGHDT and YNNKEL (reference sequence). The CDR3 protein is CASSQALLNTEAFF. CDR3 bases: TGTGCCAGCAGCCAAGCCCTCTTAAACACTGAAGCTTTCTTT.

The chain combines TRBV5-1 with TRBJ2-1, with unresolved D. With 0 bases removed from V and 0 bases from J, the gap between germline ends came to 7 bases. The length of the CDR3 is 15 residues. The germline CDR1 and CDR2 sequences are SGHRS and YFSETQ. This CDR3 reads CASSLVALSYNEQFF. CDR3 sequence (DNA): TGCGCCAGCAGCTTGGTAGCTCTCTCCTACAATGAGCAGTTCTTC.

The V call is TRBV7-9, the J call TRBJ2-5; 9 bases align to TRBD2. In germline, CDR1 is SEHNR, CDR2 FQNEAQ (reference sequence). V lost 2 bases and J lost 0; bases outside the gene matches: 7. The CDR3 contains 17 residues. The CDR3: CASSLQRGAGYQETQYF. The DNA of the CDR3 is TGTGCCAGCAGCTTACAGCGGGGGGCCGGTTACCAAGAGACCCAGTACTTC.

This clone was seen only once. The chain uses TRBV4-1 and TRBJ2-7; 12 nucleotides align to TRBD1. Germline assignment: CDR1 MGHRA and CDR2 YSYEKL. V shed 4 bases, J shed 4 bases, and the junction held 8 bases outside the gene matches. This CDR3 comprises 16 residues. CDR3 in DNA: TGCGCCAGCAGCCGTCCCGGGACAGGGGGCGGTTACGAGCAGTACTTC. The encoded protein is CASSRPGTGGGYEQYF.

The CDR3 region is CASNEQFF. The CDR3 DNA reads TGTGCCAGCAATGAGCAGTTCTTC. V usage is TRBV27 and J usage is TRBJ2-1; D not certain. The CDR3 contains 8 residues. Germline V gene lookup returns CDR1 MNHEY and CDR2 SMNVEV (reference sequence). Between the trimmed V and J ends, which lost 7 bases and 8 bases, there was a span of 0 bases.

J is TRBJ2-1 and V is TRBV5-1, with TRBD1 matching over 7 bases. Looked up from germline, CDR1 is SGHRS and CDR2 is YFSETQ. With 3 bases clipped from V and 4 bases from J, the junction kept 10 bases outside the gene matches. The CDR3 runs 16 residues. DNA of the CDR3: TGCGCCAGCAGCTCAACCCTCGGGACAGCATACAATGAGCAGTTCTTC. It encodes CASSSTLGTAYNEQFF.

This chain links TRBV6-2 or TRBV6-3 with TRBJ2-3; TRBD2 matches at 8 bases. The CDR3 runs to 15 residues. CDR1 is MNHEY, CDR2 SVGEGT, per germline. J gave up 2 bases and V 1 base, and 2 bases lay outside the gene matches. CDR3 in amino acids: CASSYLAGNTDTQYF. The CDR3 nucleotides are TGTGCCAGCAGTTACTTAGCGGGAAACACAGATACGCAGTATTTT.

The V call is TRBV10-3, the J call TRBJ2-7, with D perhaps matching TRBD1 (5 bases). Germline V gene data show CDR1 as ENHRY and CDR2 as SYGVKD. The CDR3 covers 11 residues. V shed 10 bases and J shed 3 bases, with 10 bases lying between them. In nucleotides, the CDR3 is TGTGCCAGCTCAGGGCTCTACGAGCAGTACTTC. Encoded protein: CASSGLYEQYF.

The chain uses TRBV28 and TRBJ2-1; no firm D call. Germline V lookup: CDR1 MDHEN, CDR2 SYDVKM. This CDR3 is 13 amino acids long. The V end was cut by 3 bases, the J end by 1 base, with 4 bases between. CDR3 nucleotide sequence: TGTGCCAGCAGTTTTGGGTCCTACAATGAGCAGTTCTTC. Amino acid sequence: CASSFGSYNEQFF.

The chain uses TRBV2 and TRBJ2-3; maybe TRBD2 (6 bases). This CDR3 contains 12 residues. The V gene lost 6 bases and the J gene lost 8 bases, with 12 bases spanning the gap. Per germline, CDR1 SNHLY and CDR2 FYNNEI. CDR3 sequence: CASRGLGGTQYF. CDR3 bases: TGTGCCAGCAGGGGGCTGGGGGGTACGCAGTATTTT. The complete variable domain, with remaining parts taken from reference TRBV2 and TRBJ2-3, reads EPEVTQTPSHQVTQMGQEVILRCVPISNHLYFYWYRQILGQKVEFLVSFYNNEISEKSEIFDDQFSVERPDGSNFTLKIRSTKLEDSAMYFCASRGLGGTQYFGPGTRLTVL.

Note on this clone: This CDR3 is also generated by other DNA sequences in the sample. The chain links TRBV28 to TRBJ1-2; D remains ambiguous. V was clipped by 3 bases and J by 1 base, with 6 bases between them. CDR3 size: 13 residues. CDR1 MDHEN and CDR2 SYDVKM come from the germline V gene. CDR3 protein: CASSFGGNYGYTF. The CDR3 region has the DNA TGTGCCAGCAGTTTTGGCGGTAACTATGGCTACACCTTC.

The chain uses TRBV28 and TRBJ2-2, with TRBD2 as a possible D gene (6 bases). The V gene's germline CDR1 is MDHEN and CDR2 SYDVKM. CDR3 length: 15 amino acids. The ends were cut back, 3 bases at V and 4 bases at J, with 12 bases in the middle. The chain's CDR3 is CASSLGGVTTGELFF. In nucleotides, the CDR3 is TGTGCCAGCAGTTTGGGCGGGGTGACCACCGGGGAGCTGTTTTTT.

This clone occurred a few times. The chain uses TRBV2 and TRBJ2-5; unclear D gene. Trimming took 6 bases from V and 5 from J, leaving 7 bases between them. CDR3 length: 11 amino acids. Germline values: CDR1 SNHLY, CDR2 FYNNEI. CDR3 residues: CASSGWETQYF. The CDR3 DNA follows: TGTGCCAGCAGCGGTTGGGAGACCCAGTACTTC.

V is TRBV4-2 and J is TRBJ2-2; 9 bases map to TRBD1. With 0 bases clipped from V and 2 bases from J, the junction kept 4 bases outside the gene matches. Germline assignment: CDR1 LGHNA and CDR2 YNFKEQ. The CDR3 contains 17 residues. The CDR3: CASSQEPGQGNTGELFF. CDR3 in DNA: TGTGCCAGCAGCCAAGAGCCGGGACAGGGTAACACCGGGGAGCTGTTTTTT.

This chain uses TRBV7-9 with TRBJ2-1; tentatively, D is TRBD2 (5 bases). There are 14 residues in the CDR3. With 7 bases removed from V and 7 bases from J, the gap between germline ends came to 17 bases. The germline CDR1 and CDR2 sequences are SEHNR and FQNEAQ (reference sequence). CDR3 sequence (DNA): TGTGCCAGCACCCTCCTCAACACGGGGAATGAGCAGTTCTTC. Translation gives CASTLLNTGNEQFF.

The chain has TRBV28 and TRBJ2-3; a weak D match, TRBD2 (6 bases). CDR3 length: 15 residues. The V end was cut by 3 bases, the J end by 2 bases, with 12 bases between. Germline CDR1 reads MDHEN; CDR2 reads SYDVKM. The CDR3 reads CASSFARGATDTQYF. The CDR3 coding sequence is TGTGCCAGCAGTTTCGCGCGGGGCGCCACAGATACGCAGTATTTT.

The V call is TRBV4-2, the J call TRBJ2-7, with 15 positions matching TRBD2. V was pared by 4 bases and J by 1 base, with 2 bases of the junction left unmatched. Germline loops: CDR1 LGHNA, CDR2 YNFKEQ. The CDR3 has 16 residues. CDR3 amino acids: CASSRTSGRVSYEQYF. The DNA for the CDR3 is TGTGCCAGCAGCCGGACTAGCGGGAGGGTTTCCTACGAGCAGTACTTC.

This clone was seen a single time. The chain's CDR3 is CASSTRQIYSPLHF. The DNA of the CDR3 is TGTGCCAGCAGCACTAGACAGATTTATTCACCCCTCCACTTT. The chain links TRBV7-2 to TRBJ1-6, with D tentatively TRBD1 (5 bases). This CDR3 has 14 residues. Germline V gives CDR1 SGHTA, CDR2 FQGNSA. Deletions cut 5 bases from V and 8 bases from J, with 13 bases between.

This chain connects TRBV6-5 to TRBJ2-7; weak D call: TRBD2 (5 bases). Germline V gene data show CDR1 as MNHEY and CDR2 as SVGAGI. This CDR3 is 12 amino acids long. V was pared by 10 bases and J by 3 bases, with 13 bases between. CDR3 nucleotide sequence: TGTGCCACGGGGAGAAACAGCTACGAGCAGTACTTC. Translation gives CATGRNSYEQYF.

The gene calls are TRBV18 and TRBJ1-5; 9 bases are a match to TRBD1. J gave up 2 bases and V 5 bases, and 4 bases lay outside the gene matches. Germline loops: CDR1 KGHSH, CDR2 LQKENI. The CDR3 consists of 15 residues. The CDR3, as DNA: TGTGCCAGCTCAACCCGGGACAGGGGCAATCAGCCCCAGCATTTT. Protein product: CASSTRDRGNQPQHF.

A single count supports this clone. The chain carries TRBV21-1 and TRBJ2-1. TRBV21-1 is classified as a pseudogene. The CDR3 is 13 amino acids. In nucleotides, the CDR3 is TGTGCCAGCGGGGGAGTTCCCTACAATGAGCAGTTCTTC. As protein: CASGGVPYNEQFF.

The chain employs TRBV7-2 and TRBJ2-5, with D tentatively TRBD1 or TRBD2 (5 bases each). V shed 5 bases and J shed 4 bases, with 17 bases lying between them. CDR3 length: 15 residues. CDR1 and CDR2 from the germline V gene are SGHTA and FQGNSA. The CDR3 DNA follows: TGTGCCAGCAGCCTCAATACGGGACGGGGAGAGACCCAGTACTTC. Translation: CASSLNTGRGETQYF.

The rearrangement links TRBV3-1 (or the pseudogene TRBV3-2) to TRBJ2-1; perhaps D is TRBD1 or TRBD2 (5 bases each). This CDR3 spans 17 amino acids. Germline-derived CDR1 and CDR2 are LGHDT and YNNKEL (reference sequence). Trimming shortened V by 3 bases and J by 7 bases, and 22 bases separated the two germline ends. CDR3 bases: TGTGCCAGCAGCCAGCCCCCTAACCGTCGGGGCTGGAATGAGCAGTTCTTC. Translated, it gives CASSQPPNRRGWNEQFF.

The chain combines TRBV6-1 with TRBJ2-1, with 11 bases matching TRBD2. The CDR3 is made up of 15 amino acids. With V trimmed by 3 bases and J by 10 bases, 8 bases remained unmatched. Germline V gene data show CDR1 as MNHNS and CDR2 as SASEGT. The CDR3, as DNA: TGTGCCAGCAGTGAGAGACTAGCGGGGACTGGGGAGCAGTTCTTC. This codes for CASSERLAGTGEQFF.

The DNA for the CDR3 is TGTGCCAGCAGCCGACAGGGAGGCGTAAATGGCTACACCTTC. This gives the protein CASSRQGGVNGYTF. The genes are TRBV6-4 and TRBJ1-2; TRBD1 agrees at 7 bases. V lost 6 bases and J lost 6; bases outside the gene matches: 10. Germline-derived CDR1 and CDR2 are MRHNA and SNTAGT. The CDR3 totals 14 residues.

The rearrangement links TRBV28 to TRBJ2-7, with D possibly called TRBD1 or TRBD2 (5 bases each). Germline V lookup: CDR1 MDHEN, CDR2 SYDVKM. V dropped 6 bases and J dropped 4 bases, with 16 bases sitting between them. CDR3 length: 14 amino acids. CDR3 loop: CASSPPGAGYEQYF. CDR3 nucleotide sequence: TGTGCCAGCAGCCCTCCCGGGGCCGGATACGAGCAGTACTTC.

This CDR3 is CASGFDLPSGGTQYF. The CDR3 region has the DNA TGTGCTAGTGGTTTCGACCTCCCTAGCGGGGGTACGCAGTATTTT. The chain joins TRBV12-5 to TRBJ2-3; 10 bases align to TRBD2. V gave up 3 bases and J gave up 8 bases; unmatched junction bases: 8. Germline lookup yields CDR1 LGHNT and CDR2 FRNRAP. The CDR3 loop spans 15 amino acids.

CDR3 protein: CASSKEAKVRTEAFF. The CDR3 DNA is TGTGCCAGCAGCAAAGAGGCCAAAGTGAGGACTGAAGCTTTCTTT. The chain has TRBV21-1 and TRBJ1-1. TRBV21-1 is a recognized pseudogene. This CDR3 region has 15 residues.